Shown below are 23 T cell receptor beta chains from a single sample sequenced in a study of beta chain features in type 1 diabetes (dated by TCRdb to 2017 to 2018). Libraries were built with the immunoSEQ multiplex PCR assay. The entire amount of isolated RNA was reverse transcribed using the High Capacity cDNA Reverse Transcription Kit, so the sequenced TCRB transcripts were expressed ones. TCRdb re-hosts the immuneACCESS table, in-frame sequences only. Its copies lack some clones; in the studies checked, an unresolved V gene accounts for under half of them, and the cause for the rest is not known. This sample is represented by fewer than 350,000 clones; around a fifth of them were singletons. The ten biggest clones cover 0.044% of the sample. Sequencing was done on a sample of naive CD4+ T cells from blood. According to the study, the label for this sample's cell subset or site signals: true naive CD4+ T cells. The receptors were gathered from a woman under 30 in good health.

This chain joins TRBV5-4 and TRBJ2-1; possible D gene TRBD2, 5 bases. There are 15 residues in the CDR3. V was pared by 4 bases and J by 5 bases, with 16 bases between. CDR1 is SGHNT, CDR2 YYREEE, per germline (reference sequence). The CDR3 bases are TGTGCCAGCAGCCTGCCCGGGGTAACAAACAATGAGCAGTTCTTC. This gives the protein CASSLPGVTNNEQFF.

This clone was observed a handful of times. The chain employs TRBV28 and TRBJ2-7, with 8 nucleotides matching TRBD1. Trimming at V came to 8 bases and at J to 2 bases, leaving 8 bases not matched to a gene. The CDR3 has 14 residues. Germline CDR1 MDHEN, CDR2 SYDVKM. The CDR3: CASLTGTGAYEQYF. The CDR3 coding sequence is TGTGCCAGCCTCACCGGGACAGGCGCCTACGAGCAGTACTTC.

This chain connects TRBV9 to TRBJ2-1, with a tentative D call TRBD2 (5 bases). V was cut by 1 base and J by 1 base, with 9 bases left in between. This CDR3 has 15 amino acids. Germline V gene sequence: CDR1 SGDLS, CDR2 YYNGEE. Here the CDR3 DNA reads TGTGCCAGCAGCGTACATCGCGGGTCCTACAATGAGCAGTTCTTC. This translates into CASSVHRGSYNEQFF.

This chain uses TRBV5-1 with TRBJ2-4; no definite D call. CDR3 length: 13 amino acids. Per germline, CDR1 SGHRS and CDR2 YFSETQ. V was shortened by 4 bases and J by 7 bases, with 12 bases between the two germline ends. The CDR3: CASSADNDNIQYF. The CDR3 nucleotides are TGCGCCAGCAGCGCCGACAATGACAACATTCAGTACTTC.

The V call is TRBV9, the J call TRBJ1-4, with D possibly TRBD1 on 6 matching bases. The CDR3 extends over 14 amino acids. Looked up from germline, CDR1 is SGDLS and CDR2 is YYNGEE. V was trimmed by 4 bases and J by 3 bases, leaving 10 bases between them. The DNA for the CDR3 is TGTGCCAGCAGCCCAAGGACAGCTAATGAAAAACTGTTTTTT. It translates to CASSPRTANEKLFF.

In its sample, this clone was seen once. The rearrangement links TRBV6-1 to TRBJ2-5; tentative D call: TRBD1 (6 bases). The germline V gene encodes CDR1 MNHNS and CDR2 SASEGT. Trimming shortened V by 4 bases and J by 4 bases, and 13 bases separated the two germline ends. This CDR3 region has 14 residues. Here the CDR3 reads CASSVTGRAETQYF. DNA for the CDR3: TGTGCCAGCAGTGTTACAGGGAGAGCAGAGACCCAGTACTTC.

The rearrangement joins TRBV9 to TRBJ1-1, with D hard to call. The length of the CDR3 is 13 residues. Trimming shortened V by 2 bases and J by 8 bases, and 13 bases separated the two germline ends. Looked up from germline, CDR1 is SGDLS and CDR2 is YYNGEE. Written as DNA, the CDR3 is TGTGCCAGCAGCGTCAGCTTGGGCGGGGAAGCTTTCTTT. Translation: CASSVSLGGEAFF.

The chain uses TRBV2 and TRBJ1-2; D may be TRBD1 (6 bases). This CDR3 comprises 13 residues. The germline V gene encodes CDR1 SNHLY and CDR2 FYNNEI. The germline V and J ends were trimmed by 4 bases and 7 bases, with 13 bases remaining between them. This CDR3 is CASSAQGNGGYTF. Written as DNA, the CDR3 is TGTGCCAGCAGTGCACAGGGAAACGGTGGCTACACCTTC.

The rearrangement joins TRBV5-1 to TRBJ2-2, with 11 bases matching TRBD2. This CDR3 spans 18 amino acids. V shed 3 bases, J shed 4 bases, and the junction held 11 bases outside the gene matches. Germline V CDR1 and CDR2: SGHRS, YFSETQ. The CDR3 loop is CASSSLAGGHAATGELFF. CDR3 nucleotides: TGCGCCAGCAGCTCGTTAGCGGGAGGGCACGCGGCCACCGGGGAGCTGTTTTTT.

The chain employs TRBV4-1 and TRBJ1-2, with 8 nucleotides matching TRBD1. CDR1 is MGHRA, CDR2 YSYEKL, per germline. V was clipped by 1 base and J by 11 bases; unmatched bases: 15. The CDR3 runs 16 residues. As DNA, the CDR3 is TGCGCCAGCAGCCAAGGGAGGTCCAGGGGGCCCCGGGGTTACACCTTC. Protein sequence: CASSQGRSRGPRGYTF.

This clone was detected a few times. The rearrangement uses TRBV29-1 and TRBJ2-3, with D perhaps TRBD2 (6 bases). V gave up 2 bases and J gave up 3 bases, with 12 bases separating them. The CDR3 is made up of 14 amino acids. Per the germline V gene, CDR1 is SQVTM and CDR2 is ANQGSEA. The CDR3 protein is CSVERGVGTDTQYF. CDR3 nucleotides: TGCAGCGTTGAACGCGGGGTTGGTACAGATACGCAGTATTTT.

This clone was seen only a few times. V usage is TRBV5-4 and J usage is TRBJ1-2; unclear D gene. Germline CDR1 reads SGHNT; CDR2 reads YYREEE (reference sequence). The V end was cut by 0 bases, the J end by 4 bases, with 13 bases between. The CDR3 sequence is 15 residues long. The CDR3 loop reads CASSLGFQATYGYTF. DNA of the CDR3: TGTGCCAGCAGCTTGGGGTTCCAGGCGACCTATGGCTACACCTTC.

This clone was seen a handful of times. V gene TRBV29-1 combines with J gene TRBJ1-1, with 9 nucleotides matching TRBD1. This CDR3 contains 13 residues. V trimming: 6 bases; J trimming: 2 bases; junction bases outside the gene matches: 4. CDR1 is SQVTM, CDR2 ANQGSEA, per germline. As DNA, the CDR3 is TGCAGCGTGAAGGGACAGGGAAACACTGAAGCTTTCTTT. Its protein is CSVKGQGNTEAFF. The full variable domain, with the rest looked up from reference TRBV29-1 and TRBJ1-1, is SAVISQKPSRDICQRGTSLTIQCQVDSQVTMMFWYRQQPGQSLTLIATANQGSEATYESGFVIDKFPISRPNLTFSTLTVSNMSPEDSSIYLCSVKGQGNTEAFFGQGTRLTVV.

V gene TRBV9 combines with J gene TRBJ2-2; 11 nucleotides match TRBD2. The germline V gene has CDR1 SGDLS and CDR2 YYNGEE. CDR3 length: 18 amino acids. V shed 2 bases, J shed 3 bases, and the junction held 9 bases outside the gene matches. CDR3: CASSVRLAGPGDTGELFF. The CDR3 DNA reads TGTGCCAGCAGCGTTAGACTAGCGGGGCCTGGGGACACCGGGGAGCTGTTTTTT.

Turning to this clone: The identical CDR3 is also encoded by other nucleotide sequences in the sample. This chain links TRBV5-1 with TRBJ2-7, with 7 bases aligning to TRBD1. The germline gives CDR1 SGHRS, CDR2 YFSETQ. The CDR3 covers 14 residues. The ends lost 4 bases at V and 1 base at J; junction bases unmatched: 5. CDR3 nucleotide sequence: TGCGCCAGCAGCAGGACAGGTCTATCCTACGAGCAGTACTTC. The encoded protein is CASSRTGLSYEQYF.

The rearrangement links TRBV30 to TRBJ2-3, with D perhaps matching TRBD2 (5 bases). V was cut by 4 bases and J by 1 base, with 9 bases left in between. The CDR3 consists of 13 residues. The germline V gene encodes CDR1 GTSNPN and CDR2 SVGIG (reference sequence). Here the CDR3 reads CAWNVGGTDTQYF. CDR3 nucleotide sequence: TGTGCCTGGAACGTCGGGGGCACAGATACGCAGTATTTT.

The chain recombines TRBV14 with TRBJ1-2; 8 bases are shared with TRBD1. CDR3 length equals 16 residues. J gave up 6 bases and V 0 bases, and 9 bases lay outside the gene matches. Germline V CDR1 and CDR2: SGHDN, FVKESK. CDR3 region: CASSQDGRGRTDGYTF. In DNA, the CDR3 is TGTGCCAGCAGCCAAGATGGCAGGGGGCGGACTGATGGCTACACCTTC.

The J gene is TRBJ2-5, the V gene TRBV5-1, with 7 bases aligning to TRBD1. The CDR3 runs 15 residues. V lost 3 bases, J lost 2 bases, and 7 bases stayed unmatched. Germline V gene data show CDR1 as SGHRS and CDR2 as YFSETQ. CDR3 DNA sequence: TGCGCCAGCAGCTGGCCCCGGGACAGACAAGAGACCCAGTACTTC. Protein product: CASSWPRDRQETQYF.

The genes are TRBV18 and TRBJ2-7; 8 bases agree with TRBD1. Germline CDR1 and CDR2: KGHSH and LQKENI. CDR3 length: 13 residues. The V and J ends lost 3 bases and 4 bases, in that order; junction bases with no gene match: 2. The DNA for the CDR3 is TGTGCCAGCTCACCCCAGGGGGCGTACGAGCAGTACTTC. Its protein is CASSPQGAYEQYF.

This clone was seen only a few times. J is TRBJ1-2 and V is TRBV7-2, with a possible D match to TRBD1 (5 bases). V was shortened by 3 bases and J by 1 base, with 6 bases between the two germline ends. The CDR3 length is 13 residues. Germline V gene lookup returns CDR1 SGHTA and CDR2 FQGNSA. The CDR3 here is CASSLTDNYGYTF. CDR3 coding DNA: TGTGCCAGCAGCTTGACAGATAACTATGGCTACACCTTC.

Remarks on this clone: Other DNA variants within this sample encode the same CDR3. V gene TRBV19 combines with J gene TRBJ2-5; 8 bases match TRBD1. The CDR3 loop spans 13 amino acids. Germline loops: CDR1 LNHDA, CDR2 SQIVND (reference sequence). The ends lost 6 bases at V and 3 bases at J; junction bases unmatched: 3. The CDR3 region has the DNA TGTGCCAGTAGCCCGGACAGGGAAGAGACCCAGTACTTC. This translates into CASSPDREETQYF.

The gene calls are TRBV15 and TRBJ1-5; no clear D gene. The V end was cut by 0 bases, the J end by 5 bases, with 17 bases between. The CDR3 extends over 17 amino acids. CDR1 is LNHNV and CDR2 is YYDKDF in the germline V gene (reference sequence). The CDR3 DNA reads TGTGCCACCAGCAGAGATTCCGGCAGAGCACGGGATCAGCCCCAGCATTTT. Amino acid sequence: CATSRDSGRARDQPQHF.

This clone was observed a handful of times. The V gene is TRBV5-1, the J gene TRBJ2-5; D might be TRBD2 (5 bases). The germline CDR1 and CDR2 sequences are SGHRS and YFSETQ. The CDR3 loop spans 16 amino acids. V shed 0 bases and J shed 2 bases, with 14 bases lying between them. CDR3 amino acids: CASSLGSRPGQETQYF. The CDR3 DNA reads TGCGCCAGCAGCTTGGGGTCCAGACCGGGGCAAGAGACCCAGTACTTC.